These 13 T cell receptor beta chains were all obtained from the same sample, sequenced in a study of identical twins. Each CDR3 protein is one row after TCRdb ran MiXCR on the 5' RACE reads. The sample lists some 330,000 distinct CDR3 sequences, approximately 10% occurring once. Sequencing was carried out using naive T cells sorted from blood. All receptors derive from a woman in her 50s in good health.

V is TRBV4-2 and J is TRBJ1-1; D not certain. Germline CDR1 and CDR2: LGHNA and YNFKEQ. Deletions cut 4 bases from V and 5 bases from J, with 26 bases between. The CDR3 has 18 amino acids. CDR3 sequence (DNA): TGTGCCAGCAGCCGCAAGATGGGTGGAACAGACTTTGGGACTGAAGCTTTCTTT. Translation gives CASSRKMGGTDFGTEAFF.

With respect to this clonotype: Germline is not matched at one junction end, which may reflect a read error. This chain links TRBV6-1 with TRBJ2-3; 10 bases map to TRBD2. The germline V gene encodes CDR1 MNHNS and CDR2 SASEGT. This CDR3 spans 16 amino acids. The DNA of the CDR3 is TGTGCCAGCAGTGAGTTGCCTAGCGGGAGCATAGATACGCAGTATTTT. Translating gives CASSELPSGSIDTQYF.

The V call is TRBV27, the J call TRBJ2-5; TRBD1 matches at 7 bases. There are 16 residues in the CDR3. Germline loops: CDR1 MNHEY, CDR2 SMNVEV (reference sequence). J was trimmed by 5 bases and V by 5 bases; bases with no gene match: 14. The CDR3 coding sequence is TGTGCCAGCAGTCTCTTACAAACAGGGGCTTGGGAGACCCAGTACTTC. Its protein is CASSLLQTGAWETQYF.

V and J are TRBV5-1 and TRBJ1-1; tentatively, D is TRBD1 (5 bases). CDR3 length: 16 residues. Germline CDR1 is SGHRS and CDR2 is YFSETQ. Trimming pared 0 bases from V and 5 bases from J, leaving 17 bases between. CDR3 bases: TGCGCCAGCAGCTTGGTGCAGGGTATAAAAGGGACTGAAGCTTTCTTT. Residues: CASSLVQGIKGTEAFF.

Many counts were recorded for this clonotype. The V call is TRBV6-2 or TRBV6-3, the J call TRBJ2-1; 7 nucleotides line up with TRBD2. This CDR3 contains 15 residues. Germline lookup yields CDR1 MNHEY and CDR2 SVGEGT. With V trimmed by 6 bases and J by 7 bases, 12 bases remained unmatched. The CDR3 coding sequence is TGTGCCAGCAGAACTGGCGGGAGAGCGGTTAATGAGCAGTTCTTC. It yields the protein CASRTGGRAVNEQFF.

This clonotype was counted many times. The chain combines TRBV20-1 with TRBJ2-1; TRBD2 agrees at 7 bases. CDR3 length: 14 residues. From germline, CDR1 is DFQATT and CDR2 SNEGSKA (reference sequence). J gave up 3 bases and V 3 bases, and 5 bases lay outside the gene matches. CDR3 DNA sequence: TGCAGTGCTAGCGGTAGCGGGTACTACAATGAGCAGTTCTTC. Translating it yields CSASGSGYYNEQFF.

This chain connects TRBV15 to TRBJ2-1; tentatively, D is TRBD2 (6 bases). Looked up from germline, CDR1 is LNHNV and CDR2 is YYDKDF (reference sequence). The CDR3 sequence is 13 residues long. Trimming left V 1 base short and J 9 bases short, with 10 bases between. The CDR3 spells CATSRGLGGEQFF. In DNA, the CDR3 is TGTGCCACCAGCAGAGGACTAGGAGGTGAGCAGTTCTTC. Complete variable domain (other parts from reference TRBV15 and TRBJ2-1): DAMVIQNPRYQVTQFGKPVTLSCSQTLNHNVMYWYQQKSSQAPKLLFHYYDKDFNNEADTPDNFQSRRPNTSFCFLDIRSPGLGDTAMYLCATSRGLGGEQFFGPGTRLTVL.

This clonotype was seen a handful of times. V gene TRBV24-1 combines with J gene TRBJ2-2; D unclear. Trimming took off 5 bases at V and 0 bases at J, with 3 bases between the two ends. The CDR3 loop spans 13 amino acids. Germline V gene lookup returns CDR1 KGHDR and CDR2 SFDVKD. The CDR3 DNA follows: TGTGCCACCAGTGCATCGAACACCGGGGAGCTGTTTTTT. Translated: CATSASNTGELFF.

This chain links TRBV25-1 with TRBJ2-1, with TRBD2 matching 14 bases. The CDR3 length is 16 residues. V shed 4 bases and J 12 bases; nucleotides not matched to a gene: 11. Germline assignment: CDR1 MGHDK and CDR2 SYGVNS. The CDR3 protein is CASSVSRGLAGVVQFF. The CDR3 coding sequence is TGTGCCAGCAGTGTATCAAGGGGACTAGCGGGAGTAGTGCAGTTCTTC.

J is TRBJ2-3 and V is TRBV6-2 or TRBV6-3, with D uncertain. CDR3 size: 14 residues. Germline V gene lookup returns CDR1 MNHEY and CDR2 SVGEGT. V was shortened by 4 bases and J by 6 bases, with 14 bases between the two germline ends. CDR3 residues: CASSLWKATDTQYF. DNA of the CDR3: TGTGCCAGCAGTTTATGGAAGGCCACCGATACGCAGTATTTT.

This clonotype was seen repeatedly, ten times or more. This sequence joins TRBV5-1 and TRBJ2-2, with 9 bases identical to TRBD1. The CDR3 length is 17 residues. Germline V gene lookup returns CDR1 SGHRS and CDR2 YFSETQ. The junction had 14 bases not matched to a gene; V was cut back by 4 bases and J by 7 bases. This chain's CDR3 is CASSKPVQGAPNGELFF. The CDR3 coding sequence is TGCGCCAGCAGCAAACCCGTACAGGGGGCGCCGAACGGGGAGCTGTTTTTT.

This clonotype has a count of ten or more. This chain connects TRBV29-1 to TRBJ2-3; TRBD2 matches 9 bases. The ends lost 7 bases at V and 3 bases at J; junction bases unmatched: 5. This CDR3 has 13 amino acids. CDR1 and CDR2 from the germline V gene are SQVTM and ANQGSEA. Here the CDR3 reads CSGASGITDTQYF. In DNA form, the CDR3 reads TGCAGCGGCGCTAGCGGGATTACAGATACGCAGTATTTT.

V and J are TRBV10-2 and TRBJ2-5, with TRBD2 matching 11 bases. Germline assignment: CDR1 WSHSY and CDR2 SAAADI. V trimming: 5 bases; J trimming: 2 bases; junction bases outside the gene matches: 7. CDR3 size: 16 residues. CDR3 nucleotide sequence: TGCGCCAGCAGTCCCCCGACTAGCGGGATTCAAGAGACCCAGTACTTC. This encodes CASSPPTSGIQETQYF.